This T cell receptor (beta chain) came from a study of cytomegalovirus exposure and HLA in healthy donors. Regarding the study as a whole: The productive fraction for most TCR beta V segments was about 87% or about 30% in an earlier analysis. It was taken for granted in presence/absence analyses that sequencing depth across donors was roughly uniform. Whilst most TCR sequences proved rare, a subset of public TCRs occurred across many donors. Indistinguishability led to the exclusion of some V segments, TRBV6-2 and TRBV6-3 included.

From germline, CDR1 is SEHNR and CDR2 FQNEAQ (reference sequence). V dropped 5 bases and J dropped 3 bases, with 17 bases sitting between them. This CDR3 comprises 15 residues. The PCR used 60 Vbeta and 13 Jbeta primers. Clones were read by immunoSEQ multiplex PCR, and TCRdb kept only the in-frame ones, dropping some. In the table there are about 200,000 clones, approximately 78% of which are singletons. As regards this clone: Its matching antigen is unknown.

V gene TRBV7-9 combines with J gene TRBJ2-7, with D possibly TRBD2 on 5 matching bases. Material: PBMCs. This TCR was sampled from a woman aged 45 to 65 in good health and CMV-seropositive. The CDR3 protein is CASSLSTASGYEQYF. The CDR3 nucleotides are TGTGCCAGCAGCCTCTCGACCGCCAGCGGCTACGAGCAGTACTTC.